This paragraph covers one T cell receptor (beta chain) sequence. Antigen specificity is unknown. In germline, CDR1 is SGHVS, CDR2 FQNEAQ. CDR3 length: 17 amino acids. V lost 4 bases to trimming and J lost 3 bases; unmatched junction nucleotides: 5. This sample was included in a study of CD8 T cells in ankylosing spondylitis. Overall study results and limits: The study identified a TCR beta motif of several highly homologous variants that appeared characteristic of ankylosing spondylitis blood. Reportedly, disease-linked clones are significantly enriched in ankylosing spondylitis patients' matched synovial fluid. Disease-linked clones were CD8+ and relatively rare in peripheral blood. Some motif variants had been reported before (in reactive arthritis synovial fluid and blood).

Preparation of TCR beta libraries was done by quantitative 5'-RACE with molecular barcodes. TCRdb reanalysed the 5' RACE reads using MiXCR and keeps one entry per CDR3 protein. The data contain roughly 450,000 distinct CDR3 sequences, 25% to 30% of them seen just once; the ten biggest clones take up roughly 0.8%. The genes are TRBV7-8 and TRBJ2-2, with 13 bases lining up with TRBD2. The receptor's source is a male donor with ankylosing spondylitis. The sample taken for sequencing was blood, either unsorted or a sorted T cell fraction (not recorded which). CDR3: CASSYGTSGIDTGELFF. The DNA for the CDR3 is TGTGCCAGCAGCTATGGGACTAGCGGGATAGACACCGGGGAGCTGTTTTTT.